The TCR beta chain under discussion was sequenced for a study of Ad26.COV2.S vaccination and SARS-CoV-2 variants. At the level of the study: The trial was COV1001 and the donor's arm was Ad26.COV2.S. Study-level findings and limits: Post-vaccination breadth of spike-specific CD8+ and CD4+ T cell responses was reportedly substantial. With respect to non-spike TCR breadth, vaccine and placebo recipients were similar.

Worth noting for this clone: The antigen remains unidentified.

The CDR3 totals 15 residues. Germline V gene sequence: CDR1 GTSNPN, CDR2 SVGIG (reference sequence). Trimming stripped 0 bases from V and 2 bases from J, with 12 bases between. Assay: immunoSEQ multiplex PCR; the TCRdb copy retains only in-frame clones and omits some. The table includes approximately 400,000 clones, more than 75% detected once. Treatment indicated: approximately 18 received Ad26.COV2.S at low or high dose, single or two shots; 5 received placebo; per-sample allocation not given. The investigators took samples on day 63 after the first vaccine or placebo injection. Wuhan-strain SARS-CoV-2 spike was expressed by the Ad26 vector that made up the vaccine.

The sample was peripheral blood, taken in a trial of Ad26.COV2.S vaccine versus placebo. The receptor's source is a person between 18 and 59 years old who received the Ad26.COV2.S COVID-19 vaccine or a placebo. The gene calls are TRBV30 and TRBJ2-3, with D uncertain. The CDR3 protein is CAWSVKGLLTDTQYF. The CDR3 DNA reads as TGTGCCTGGAGTGTTAAGGGTTTACTCACAGATACGCAGTATTTT.